The present T cell receptor beta chain was sequenced within a study of regulatory T cells in long-lasting Graves disease. This clonotype showed up many times. Its specificity is unknown. CDR3-region Arm-PCR and iRepertoire HTBI primers produced the TCR beta libraries. Each CDR3 protein is one row after TCRdb ran MiXCR on the multiplex PCR reads. The data contain hundreds of thousands of distinct CDR3 sequences, over 12% of them seen just once; the ten biggest clones take up approximately 7.8%. The CDR3 has 14 residues. Per germline, CDR1 MDHEN and CDR2 SYDVKM. V was cut by 11 bases and J by 5 bases, with 19 bases left in between. Time point of the sample: newly diagnosed GD, antithyroid drugs for less than 3 months. With RNA extracted from PBMCs as input, the TCR library was made. Whole-study results and caveats: The study found persistent patients shared more public clonotypes (more than 2,500) than new patients (approximately 970). Examination was confined to peripheral blood, excluding thyroid tissue.

Separately, the same data were catalogued under a study of T cells in Graves' hyperthyroidism and ophthalmopathy. This second study says: In the blood, most expanded thyroid clonotypes above 0.001 appeared as well.

The V and J genes are TRBV28 and TRBJ2-1; D gene uncertain. Here the sequenced sample was peripheral blood mononuclear cells (PBMCs), taken at new diagnosis, from a patient treated with antithyroid drugs. The TCR comes from a woman aged 35 to 49 with Graves disease. The CDR3 reads CAGSRAQPHNEQFF. The DNA for the CDR3 is TGTGCCGGTAGCCGGGCTCAGCCCCACAATGAGCAGTTCTTC.